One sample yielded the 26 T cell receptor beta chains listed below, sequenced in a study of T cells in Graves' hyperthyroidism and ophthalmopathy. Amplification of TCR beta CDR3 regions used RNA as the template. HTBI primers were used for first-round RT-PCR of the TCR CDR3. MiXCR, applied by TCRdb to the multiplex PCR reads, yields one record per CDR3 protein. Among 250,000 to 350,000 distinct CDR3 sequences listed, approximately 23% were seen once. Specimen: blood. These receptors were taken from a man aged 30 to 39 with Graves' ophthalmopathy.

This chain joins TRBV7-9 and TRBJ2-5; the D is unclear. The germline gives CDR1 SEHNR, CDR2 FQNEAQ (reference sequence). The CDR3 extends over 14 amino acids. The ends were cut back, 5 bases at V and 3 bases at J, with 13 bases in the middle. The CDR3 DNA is TGTGCCAGCAGCCCCGGACCATACGAAGAGACCCAGTACTTC. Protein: CASSPGPYEETQYF.

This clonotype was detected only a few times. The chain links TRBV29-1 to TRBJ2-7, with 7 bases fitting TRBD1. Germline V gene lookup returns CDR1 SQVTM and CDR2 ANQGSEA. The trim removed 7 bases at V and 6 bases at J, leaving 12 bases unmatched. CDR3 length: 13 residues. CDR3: CSAMTGYNSEQYF. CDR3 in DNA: TGCAGCGCCATGACAGGGTATAACTCCGAGCAGTACTTC.

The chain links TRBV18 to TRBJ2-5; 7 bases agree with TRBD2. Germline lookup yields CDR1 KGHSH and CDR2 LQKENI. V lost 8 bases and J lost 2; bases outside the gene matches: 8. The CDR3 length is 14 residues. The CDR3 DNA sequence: TGTGCCAGCGGGGGAGCGGGAAAGCAAGAGACCCAGTACTTC. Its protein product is CASGGAGKQETQYF.

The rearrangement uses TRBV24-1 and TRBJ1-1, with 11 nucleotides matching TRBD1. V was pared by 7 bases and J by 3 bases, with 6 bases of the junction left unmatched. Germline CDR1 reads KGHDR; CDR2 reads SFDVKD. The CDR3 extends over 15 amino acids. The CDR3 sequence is CATRGTGGHHTEAFF. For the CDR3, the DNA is TGTGCCACCAGGGGGACAGGGGGGCATCACACTGAAGCTTTCTTT.

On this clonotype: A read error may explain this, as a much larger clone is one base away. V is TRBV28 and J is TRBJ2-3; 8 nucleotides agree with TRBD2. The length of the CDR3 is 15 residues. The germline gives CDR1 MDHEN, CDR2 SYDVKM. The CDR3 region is CASGLSLAGTDTRYF. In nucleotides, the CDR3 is TGTGCCAGCGGGCTTTCTCTAGCGGGCACAGATACGCGGTATTTT.

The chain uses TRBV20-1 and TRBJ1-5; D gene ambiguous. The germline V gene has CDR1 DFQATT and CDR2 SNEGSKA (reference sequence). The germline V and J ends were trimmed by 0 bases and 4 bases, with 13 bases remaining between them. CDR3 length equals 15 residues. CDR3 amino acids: CSARDVGTSNQPQHF. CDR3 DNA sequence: TGCAGTGCTAGAGATGTTGGCACCTCTAATCAGCCCCAGCATTTT.

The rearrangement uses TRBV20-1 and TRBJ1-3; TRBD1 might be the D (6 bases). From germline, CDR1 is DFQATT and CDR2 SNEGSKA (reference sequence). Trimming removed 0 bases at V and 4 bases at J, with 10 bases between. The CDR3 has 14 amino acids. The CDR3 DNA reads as TGCAGTGCTAGAGATAGGACAGTAGGAAACACCATATATTTT. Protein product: CSARDRTVGNTIYF.

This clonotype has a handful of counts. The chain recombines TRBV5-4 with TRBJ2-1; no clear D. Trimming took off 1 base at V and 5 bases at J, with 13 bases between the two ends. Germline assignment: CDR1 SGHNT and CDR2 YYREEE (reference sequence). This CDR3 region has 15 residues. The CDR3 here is CASSLPSPRDNEQFF. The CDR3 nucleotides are TGTGCCAGCAGCTTGCCGTCGCCAAGAGACAATGAGCAGTTCTTC.

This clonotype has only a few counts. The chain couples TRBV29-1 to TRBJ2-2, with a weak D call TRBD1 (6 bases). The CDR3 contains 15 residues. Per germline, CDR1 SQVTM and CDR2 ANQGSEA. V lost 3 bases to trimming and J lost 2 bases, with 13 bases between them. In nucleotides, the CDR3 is TGCAGCGTTGAGTTCGGGACAAGAAACACCGGGGAGCTGTTTTTT. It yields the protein CSVEFGTRNTGELFF.

The CDR3 region is CSGGRGGLGAAYYAQYF. CDR3 bases: TGCAGTGGAGGGCGTGGGGGTTTAGGCGCGGCCTATTACGCCCAGTACTTC. The chain couples TRBV20-1 to TRBJ2-5, with D perhaps given as TRBD1 or TRBD2 (5 bases each). The V end was cut by 7 bases, the J end by 9 bases, with 33 bases between. CDR3 length equals 17 residues. Germline loops: CDR1 DFQATT, CDR2 SNEGSKA (reference sequence).

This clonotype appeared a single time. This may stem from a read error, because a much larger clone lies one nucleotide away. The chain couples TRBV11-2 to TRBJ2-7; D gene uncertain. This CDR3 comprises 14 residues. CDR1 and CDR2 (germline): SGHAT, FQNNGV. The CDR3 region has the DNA TGTGTCAGCAGCAACGACCTGTGGCGCTACGAGCAGTACTTC. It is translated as CVSSNDLWRYEQYF.

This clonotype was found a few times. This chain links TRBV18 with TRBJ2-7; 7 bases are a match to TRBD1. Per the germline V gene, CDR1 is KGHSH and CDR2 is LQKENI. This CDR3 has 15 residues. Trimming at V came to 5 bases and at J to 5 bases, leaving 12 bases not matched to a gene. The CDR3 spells CASSSRGVGGDEQYF. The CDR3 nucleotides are TGTGCCAGCTCATCCAGGGGTGTAGGGGGCGACGAGCAGTACTTC.

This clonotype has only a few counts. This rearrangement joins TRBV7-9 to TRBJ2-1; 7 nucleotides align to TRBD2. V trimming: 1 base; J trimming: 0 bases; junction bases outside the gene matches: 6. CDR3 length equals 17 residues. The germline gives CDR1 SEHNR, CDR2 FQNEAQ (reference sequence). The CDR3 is CASSLVTSAHSYNEQFF. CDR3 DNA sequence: TGTGCCAGCAGCTTAGTAACTAGCGCACACTCCTACAATGAGCAGTTCTTC.

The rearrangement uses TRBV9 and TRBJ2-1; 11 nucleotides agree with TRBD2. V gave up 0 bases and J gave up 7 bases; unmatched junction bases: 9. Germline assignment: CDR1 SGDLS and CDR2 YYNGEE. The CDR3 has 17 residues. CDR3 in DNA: TGTGCCAGCAGCGTAGATCCTAGCGGGAGGCCGGGGAATGAGCAGTTCTTC. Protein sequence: CASSVDPSGRPGNEQFF.

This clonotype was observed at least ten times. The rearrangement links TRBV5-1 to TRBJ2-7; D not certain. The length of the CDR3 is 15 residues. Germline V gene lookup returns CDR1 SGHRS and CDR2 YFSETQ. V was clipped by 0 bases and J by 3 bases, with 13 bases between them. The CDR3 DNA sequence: TGCGCCAGCAGCTTGGTAGAGCGTCCTTTCTACGAGCAGTACTTC. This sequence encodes CASSLVERPFYEQYF.

CDR3 DNA: TGTGCCTGGAGTCCCGGACGGGCAAATACGGGCAATCAGCCCCAGCATTTT. This codes for CAWSPGRANTGNQPQHF. The genes are TRBV30 and TRBJ1-5; D gene uncertain. The V gene lost 2 bases and the J gene lost 2 bases, with 19 bases spanning the gap. Germline V gene lookup returns CDR1 GTSNPN and CDR2 SVGIG (reference sequence). CDR3 length equals 17 residues. Full variable domain (rest looked up from reference TRBV30 and TRBJ1-5): SQTIHQWPATLVQPVGSPLSLECTVEGTSNPNLYWYRQAAGRGLQLLFYSVGIGQISSEVPQNLSASRPQDRQFILSSKKLLLSDSGFYLCAWSPGRANTGNQPQHFGDGTRLSIL.

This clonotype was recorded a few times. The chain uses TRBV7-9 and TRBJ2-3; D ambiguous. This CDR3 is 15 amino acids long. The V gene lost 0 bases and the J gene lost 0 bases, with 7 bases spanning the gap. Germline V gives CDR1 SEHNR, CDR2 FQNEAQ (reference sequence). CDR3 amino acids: CASSLADISTDTQYF. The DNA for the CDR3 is TGTGCCAGCAGCTTAGCGGATATCAGCACAGATACGCAGTATTTT.

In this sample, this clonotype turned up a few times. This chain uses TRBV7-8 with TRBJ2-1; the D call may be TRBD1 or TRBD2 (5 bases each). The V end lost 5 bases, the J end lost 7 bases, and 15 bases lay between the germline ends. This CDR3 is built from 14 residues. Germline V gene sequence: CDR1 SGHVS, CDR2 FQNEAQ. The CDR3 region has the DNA TGTGCCAGCAGCAATCCTCTAGCAGGGAATGAGCAGTTCTTC. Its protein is CASSNPLAGNEQFF. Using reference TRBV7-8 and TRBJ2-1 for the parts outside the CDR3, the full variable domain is GAGVSQSPRYKVAKRGQDVALRCDPISGHVSLFWYQQALGQGPEFLTYFQNEAQLDKSGLPSDRFFAERPEGSVSTLKIQRTQQEDSAVYLCASSNPLAGNEQFFGPGTRLTVL.

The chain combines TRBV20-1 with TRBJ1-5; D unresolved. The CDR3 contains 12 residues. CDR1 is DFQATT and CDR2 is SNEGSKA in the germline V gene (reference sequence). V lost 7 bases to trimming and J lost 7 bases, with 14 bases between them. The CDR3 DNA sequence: TGCAGTGTCACTAGCGGAAGCCAGCCCCAGCATTTT. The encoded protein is CSVTSGSQPQHF.

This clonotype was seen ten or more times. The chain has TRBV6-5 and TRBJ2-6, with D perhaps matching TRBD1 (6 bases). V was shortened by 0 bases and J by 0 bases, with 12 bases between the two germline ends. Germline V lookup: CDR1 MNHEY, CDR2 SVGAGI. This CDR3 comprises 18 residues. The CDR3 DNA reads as TGTGCCAGCAGTTACTCCGGGACACACTCCTCTGGGGCCAACGTCCTGACTTTC. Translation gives CASSYSGTHSSGANVLTF.

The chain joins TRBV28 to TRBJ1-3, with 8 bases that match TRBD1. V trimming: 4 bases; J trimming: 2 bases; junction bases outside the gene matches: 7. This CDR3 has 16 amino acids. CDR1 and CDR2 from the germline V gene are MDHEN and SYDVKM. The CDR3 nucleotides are TGTGCCAGCAGTTCGCCCGGGACAGGAACTGGAAACACCATATATTTT. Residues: CASSSPGTGTGNTIYF.

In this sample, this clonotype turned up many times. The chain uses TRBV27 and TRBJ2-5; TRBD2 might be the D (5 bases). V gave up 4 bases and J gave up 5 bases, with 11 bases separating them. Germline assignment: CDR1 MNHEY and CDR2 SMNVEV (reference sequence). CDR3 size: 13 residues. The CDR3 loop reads CASSYEGAETQYF. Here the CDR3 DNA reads TGTGCCAGCAGTTATGAGGGAGCGGAGACCCAGTACTTC.

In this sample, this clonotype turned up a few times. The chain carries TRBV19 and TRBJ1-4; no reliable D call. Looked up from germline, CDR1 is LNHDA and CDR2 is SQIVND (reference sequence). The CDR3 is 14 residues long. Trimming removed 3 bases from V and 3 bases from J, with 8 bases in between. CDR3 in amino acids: CASSMGGPNEKLFF. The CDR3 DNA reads TGTGCCAGTAGTATGGGAGGTCCTAATGAAAAACTGTTTTTT.

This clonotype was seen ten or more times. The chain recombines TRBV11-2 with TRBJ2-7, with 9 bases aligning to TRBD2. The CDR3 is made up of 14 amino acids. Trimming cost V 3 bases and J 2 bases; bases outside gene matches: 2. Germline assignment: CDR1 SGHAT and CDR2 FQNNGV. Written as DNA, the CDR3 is TGTGCCAGCAGCTTTAAGCGGGAGGCCTACGAGCAGTACTTC. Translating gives CASSFKREAYEQYF.

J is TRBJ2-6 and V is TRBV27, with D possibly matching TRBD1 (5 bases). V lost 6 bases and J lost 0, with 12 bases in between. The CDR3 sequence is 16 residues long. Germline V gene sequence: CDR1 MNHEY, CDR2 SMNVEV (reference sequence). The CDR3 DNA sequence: TGTGCCAGCAGGCAGACAGTTAGCTCTGGGGCCAACGTCCTGACTTTC. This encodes CASRQTVSSGANVLTF.

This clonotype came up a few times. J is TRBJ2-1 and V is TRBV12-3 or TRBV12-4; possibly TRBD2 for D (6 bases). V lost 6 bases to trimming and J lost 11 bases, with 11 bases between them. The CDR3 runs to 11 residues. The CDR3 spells CASRRDQKQFF. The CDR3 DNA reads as TGTGCCAGCAGGCGGGACCAAAAGCAGTTCTTC.